The subject of this entry is one T cell receptor (beta chain). In germline, CDR1 is MDHEN, CDR2 SYDVKM. The CDR3 runs 15 residues. V lost 6 bases, J lost 7 bases, and 11 bases stayed unmatched. The data originate from a study of tumor T cells in aggressive B-cell lymphoma. Profiling relied on immunoSEQ multiplex PCR, and the TCRdb table lists in-frame clones only, not all of them. This sample has some 2,000 clones, with roughly 94% found just once. The V gene is TRBV28, the J gene TRBJ1-4; 7 nucleotides line up with TRBD1. The specimen sequenced was tumor tissue. The clonotype originates from an adult with diffuse large B cell lymphoma. CDR3 bases: TGTGCCAGCAGGGAGATCGGGACAGAGGTTGAAAAACTGTTTTTT. This sequence encodes CASREIGTEVEKLFF.